A single sample gave rise to the 26 T cell receptor beta chains below, sequenced in a study of T cell responses to AZD1222 COVID-19 vaccine. Sequencing was performed with immunoSEQ multiplex PCR; in TCRdb, only in-frame clones are kept and a portion is missing. The sample has 80,000 to 90,000 clones; 92% are singletons. The material sequenced was peripheral blood, taken on day 0 of AZD1222 vaccination. Source of these receptors: an adult in good health.

CDR3: CASSIDSADTQYF. CDR3 DNA sequence: TGTGCCAGTAGTATAGACAGTGCTGATACGCAGTATTTT. This chain links TRBV19 with TRBJ2-3; D is unclear. Trimming shortened V by 0 bases and J by 6 bases, and 7 bases separated the two germline ends. The V gene's germline CDR1 is LNHDA and CDR2 SQIVND (reference sequence). CDR3 length equals 13 residues.

The J gene is TRBJ1-6, the V gene TRBV28, with 8 bases aligning to TRBD1. Trimming at V came to 6 bases and at J to 8 bases, leaving 6 bases not matched to a gene. The CDR3 sequence is 14 residues long. Germline V CDR1 and CDR2: MDHEN, SYDVKM. CDR3 sequence (DNA): TGTGCCAGCAGGACAGGGGTTTTTCATTCACCCCTCCACTTT. Translating gives CASRTGVFHSPLHF. Supplemented by reference TRBV28 and TRBJ1-6, the full variable domain reads DVKVTQSSRYLVKRTGEKVFLECVQDMDHENMFWYRQDPGLGLRLIYFSYDVKMKEKGDIPEGYSVSREKKERFSLILESASTNQTSMYLCASRTGVFHSPLHFGNGTRLTVT.

The gene calls are TRBV25-1 and TRBJ1-3, with D hard to call. CDR3 length: 18 residues. Germline V gene data show CDR1 as MGHDK and CDR2 as SYGVNS. V lost 0 bases, J lost 0 bases, and 15 bases lay in between. CDR3 nucleotide sequence: TGTGCCAGCAGTGAATATGGAGACACCTTAAGCTCTGGAAACACCATATATTTT. Amino acids: CASSEYGDTLSSGNTIYF.

The rearrangement links TRBV7-9 to TRBJ2-3, with 9 bases lining up with TRBD2. V lost 5 bases, J lost 2 bases, and 8 bases stayed unmatched. This CDR3 spans 16 amino acids. The germline V gene encodes CDR1 SEHNR and CDR2 FQNEAQ (reference sequence). The CDR3 DNA reads as TGTGCCAGCAGCCCCTGGACTAGCGCCCTCACAGATACGCAGTATTTT. Its protein is CASSPWTSALTDTQYF. Supplemented by reference TRBV7-9 and TRBJ2-3, the full variable domain reads DTGVSQNPRHKITKRGQNVTFRCDPISEHNRLYWYRQTLGQGPEFLTYFQNEAQLEKSRLLSDRFSAERPKGSFSTLEIQRTEQGDSAMYLCASSPWTSALTDTQYFGPGTRLTVL.

Here the CDR3 reads CASSSGTTPTSSEQYF. The DNA for the CDR3 is TGCGCCAGCAGCTCCGGGACAACACCTACCTCTAGCGAGCAGTACTTC. V is TRBV5-1 and J is TRBJ2-7; the D gene is possibly TRBD1 (6 bases). V was clipped by 3 bases and J by 6 bases, with 22 bases between them. Per the germline V gene, CDR1 is SGHRS and CDR2 is YFSETQ. The CDR3 runs to 16 residues.

The CDR3 loop is CASSQGAGVDYGYTF. The CDR3 bases are TGCGCCAGCAGCCAAGGGGCAGGGGTTGACTATGGCTACACCTTC. This chain joins TRBV4-1 and TRBJ1-2, with a weak D call TRBD1 (6 bases). Trimming removed 1 base at V and 3 bases at J, with 12 bases between. Germline loops: CDR1 MGHRA, CDR2 YSYEKL. The CDR3 is 15 residues long.

This rearrangement joins TRBV14 to TRBJ1-2; maybe TRBD1 (5 bases). Trimming took off 3 bases at V and 4 bases at J, with 18 bases between the two ends. CDR1 SGHDN and CDR2 FVKESK come from the germline V gene. The CDR3 length is 16 residues. CDR3 coding DNA: TGTGCCAGCAGCCACCCTAGCGGGGGAGGGACCTATGGCTACACCTTC. It yields the protein CASSHPSGGGTYGYTF.

This clone was seen a handful of times. The chain joins TRBV5-6 to TRBJ2-7; D is perhaps TRBD1 or TRBD2 (5 bases each). The CDR3 extends over 15 amino acids. CDR1 and CDR2 (germline): SGHDT, YYEEEE. The V end was cut by 2 bases, the J end by 0 bases, with 12 bases between. The CDR3, as DNA: TGTGCCAGCAGCTTAGGGACCTACAGCTCCTACGAGCAGTACTTC. It specifies CASSLGTYSSYEQYF.

This chain links TRBV28 with TRBJ1-4; D is unclear. The germline V gene has CDR1 MDHEN and CDR2 SYDVKM. Deletions cut 8 bases from V and 0 bases from J, with 7 bases between. The CDR3 loop spans 13 amino acids. In DNA form, the CDR3 reads TGTGCCAGCGGAGTCACAACTAATGAAAAACTGTTTTTT. It translates to CASGVTTNEKLFF.

This chain connects TRBV7-9 to TRBJ1-1; tentatively, D is TRBD1 (5 bases). V gave up 6 bases and J gave up 2 bases, with 10 bases separating them. Per the germline V gene, CDR1 is SEHNR and CDR2 is FQNEAQ (reference sequence). This CDR3 has 13 amino acids. For the CDR3, the DNA is TGTGCCAGCAGTTTCGACAGCAACACTGAAGCTTTCTTT. This gives the protein CASSFDSNTEAFF.

CDR3 sequence (DNA): TGTGCCAGCAGCCAGCTCGGGGGGGAGAGCTCGGAAGCTTTCTTT. It encodes CASSQLGGESSEAFF. J is TRBJ1-1 and V is TRBV7-3; tentative D call: TRBD1 (5 bases). Germline lookup yields CDR1 SGHTA and CDR2 FQGTGA. The germline V and J ends were trimmed by 5 bases and 8 bases, with 21 bases remaining between them. This CDR3 is 15 amino acids long.

In its sample, this clone was seen once. The chain joins TRBV6-5 to TRBJ1-1, with D perhaps TRBD1 (6 bases). The CDR3 has 13 amino acids. The V and J ends lost 7 bases and 1 base respectively, with 10 bases between them. CDR1 and CDR2 from the germline V gene are MNHEY and SVGAGI. CDR3 sequence reads: CASKRGSNTEAFF. The CDR3 region has the DNA TGTGCCAGCAAGAGGGGGTCGAACACTGAAGCTTTCTTT.

The rearrangement joins TRBV28 to TRBJ1-1, with 8 bases lining up with TRBD1. The CDR3 loop spans 14 amino acids. V lost 4 bases and J lost 0; bases outside the gene matches: 1. Germline V gene sequence: CDR1 MDHEN, CDR2 SYDVKM. The CDR3: CASSSRGLNTEAFF. The DNA for the CDR3 is TGTGCCAGCAGTTCCAGGGGGCTGAACACTGAAGCTTTCTTT.

In this sample, this clone turned up once. The CDR3 region has the DNA TGTGCCAGCAGCCCACTGGGACAGGGGGCTTACGAGCAGTACTTC. It encodes CASSPLGQGAYEQYF. The rearrangement joins TRBV9 to TRBJ2-7, with 12 bases lining up with TRBD1. Germline V lookup: CDR1 SGDLS, CDR2 YYNGEE. V dropped 4 bases and J dropped 4; count of bases not matched to a gene: 6. The CDR3 spans 15 residues.

The chain carries TRBV30 and TRBJ1-2; the D gene is possibly TRBD1 (5 bases). V lost 5 bases to trimming and J lost 3 bases, with 13 bases between them. The germline V gene encodes CDR1 GTSNPN and CDR2 SVGIG (reference sequence). The CDR3 is 13 amino acids. The CDR3 is CAWAAQGYYGYTF. In nucleotides, the CDR3 is TGTGCCTGGGCGGCTCAGGGATACTATGGCTACACCTTC.

The V gene is TRBV7-3, the J gene TRBJ2-3; D is uncertain. The CDR3 has 15 amino acids. The V gene's germline CDR1 is SGHTA and CDR2 FQGTGA. Trimming cost V 5 bases and J 4 bases, with 16 bases left between them. This CDR3 reads CASSQLEYSSDTQYF. The CDR3 DNA reads as TGTGCCAGCAGCCAACTGGAGTATAGCTCAGATACGCAGTATTTT.

V usage is TRBV2 and J usage is TRBJ1-5; D uncertain. V was pared by 4 bases and J by 5 bases, with 9 bases between. Germline V gene lookup returns CDR1 SNHLY and CDR2 FYNNEI. This CDR3 spans 13 amino acids. CDR3 sequence reads: CASSAGVYQPQHF. In nucleotides, the CDR3 is TGTGCCAGCAGTGCCGGGGTCTATCAGCCCCAGCATTTT.

The chain has TRBV4-1 and TRBJ1-5, with 7 bases identical to TRBD1. Germline V gene lookup returns CDR1 MGHRA and CDR2 YSYEKL. The CDR3 length is 17 residues. After removal of 1 base from V and 1 base from J, the junction contained 7 bases not matched to a gene. In DNA, the CDR3 is TGCGCCAGCAGCCAAGTCCTAGGGGGCACGAGCAATCAGCCCCAGCATTTT. Residues: CASSQVLGGTSNQPQHF.

This clone was seen once. The chain has TRBV5-1 and TRBJ1-4; no clear D gene. Germline V gene lookup returns CDR1 SGHRS and CDR2 YFSETQ. This CDR3 has 15 amino acids. V was pared by 0 bases and J by 8 bases, with 14 bases between. The CDR3 DNA follows: TGCGCCAGCAGCTTGGGTAGGAGTGGGCAGGAAAAACTGTTTTTT. Protein product: CASSLGRSGQEKLFF.

V is TRBV29-1 and J is TRBJ1-4; perhaps TRBD1 as D (5 bases). This CDR3 region has 13 residues. CDR1 is SQVTM, CDR2 ANQGSEA, per germline. V was shortened by 7 bases and J by 8 bases, with 17 bases between the two germline ends. The CDR3 loop is CSARGGAGEKLFF. As DNA, the CDR3 is TGCAGCGCCCGGGGTGGGGCCGGCGAAAAACTGTTTTTT.

The rearrangement uses TRBV18 and TRBJ2-7, with 8 bases fitting TRBD2. Unmatched junction bases numbered 5, after V lost 7 bases and J lost 0 bases. This CDR3 has 14 residues. From germline, CDR1 is KGHSH and CDR2 LQKENI. The CDR3: CASFGSGASYEQYF. The CDR3 DNA follows: TGTGCCAGCTTCGGTAGCGGGGCCTCCTACGAGCAGTACTTC.

V is TRBV11-2 and J is TRBJ2-1, with 8 positions matching TRBD1. This CDR3 is 16 amino acids long. After removal of 1 base from V and 7 bases from J, the junction contained 9 bases not matched to a gene. Germline CDR1 SGHAT, CDR2 FQNNGV. In nucleotides, the CDR3 is TGTGCCAGCAGCTTAGTCAAAGGACAGGGTCCGAATGAGCAGTTCTTC. Its protein is CASSLVKGQGPNEQFF.

The chain couples TRBV5-1 to TRBJ2-2, with a tentative D call TRBD1 (5 bases). The CDR3 runs to 14 residues. Germline CDR1 is SGHRS and CDR2 is YFSETQ. V gave up 2 bases and J gave up 7 bases, with 12 bases separating them. The CDR3 DNA reads as TGCGCCAGCAGCTTATCAGGGTATGACGGGGAGCTGTTTTTT. As protein: CASSLSGYDGELFF. Combining the CDR3 with reference TRBV5-1 and TRBJ2-2 gives the whole variable domain KAGVTQTPRYLIKTRGQQVTLSCSPISGHRSVSWYQQTPGQGLQFLFEYFSETQRNKGNFPGRFSGRQFSNSRSEMNVSTLELGDSALYLCASSLSGYDGELFFGEGSRLTVL.

This chain connects TRBV19 to TRBJ2-1; 7 bases align to TRBD2. The germline CDR1 and CDR2 sequences are LNHDA and SQIVND (reference sequence). This CDR3 is built from 14 residues. The ends lost 3 bases at V and 7 bases at J; junction bases unmatched: 6. The chain's CDR3 is CASSIAGVGNEQFF. The CDR3 DNA reads as TGTGCCAGTAGTATCGCGGGAGTAGGGAATGAGCAGTTCTTC.

This clone was detected only once. The chain has TRBV5-4 and TRBJ2-2; D is tentatively TRBD1 or TRBD2 (5 bases each). The CDR3 length is 16 residues. Germline V gene sequence: CDR1 SGHNT, CDR2 YYREEE (reference sequence). V lost 3 bases to trimming and J lost 3 bases, with 15 bases between them. The CDR3 protein is CASSSRDHGYTGELFF. As DNA, the CDR3 is TGTGCCAGCAGCTCCCGGGACCACGGGTACACCGGGGAGCTGTTTTTT.

In this sample, this clone turned up once. The V gene is TRBV9, the J gene TRBJ2-2; 13 nucleotides match TRBD2. V shed 0 bases, J shed 6 bases, and the junction held 2 bases outside the gene matches. Germline CDR1 SGDLS, CDR2 YYNGEE. The CDR3 extends over 16 amino acids. CDR3 nucleotides: TGTGCCAGCAGCGTAGCAGGACTAGCGGGAGCCGGGGAGCTGTTTTTT. Translating gives CASSVAGLAGAGELFF.